This T cell receptor (beta chain) was identified during a study of blood T cell repertoires in COVID-19. Study-wide context: T cells, B-cell-depleted T cells, or PBMCs provided the cDNA or gDNA that served as material.

V lost 1 base and J lost 10; bases outside the gene matches: 17. The CDR3 spans 17 residues. Germline lookup yields CDR1 LGHDT and CDR2 YNNKEL (reference sequence). Here immunoSEQ multiplex PCR was the method, and the copy in TCRdb shows in-frame clones only, minus some. The profile covers 250,000 to 300,000 clones, with 85% to 90% appearing a single time and about 12% taken by the ten largest. This clone was seen once. Sequencing was done on a sample of peripheral blood. V usage is TRBV3-1 (or the pseudogene TRBV3-2) and J usage is TRBJ2-5; 8 bases are a match to TRBD2. This receptor was identified in a woman under 40 with COVID-19, enrolled during active disease. The CDR3 reads CASSQGSVSGGMGDQYF. The CDR3 DNA is TGTGCCAGCAGCCAAGGATCAGTAAGCGGGGGAATGGGAGACCAGTACTTC.